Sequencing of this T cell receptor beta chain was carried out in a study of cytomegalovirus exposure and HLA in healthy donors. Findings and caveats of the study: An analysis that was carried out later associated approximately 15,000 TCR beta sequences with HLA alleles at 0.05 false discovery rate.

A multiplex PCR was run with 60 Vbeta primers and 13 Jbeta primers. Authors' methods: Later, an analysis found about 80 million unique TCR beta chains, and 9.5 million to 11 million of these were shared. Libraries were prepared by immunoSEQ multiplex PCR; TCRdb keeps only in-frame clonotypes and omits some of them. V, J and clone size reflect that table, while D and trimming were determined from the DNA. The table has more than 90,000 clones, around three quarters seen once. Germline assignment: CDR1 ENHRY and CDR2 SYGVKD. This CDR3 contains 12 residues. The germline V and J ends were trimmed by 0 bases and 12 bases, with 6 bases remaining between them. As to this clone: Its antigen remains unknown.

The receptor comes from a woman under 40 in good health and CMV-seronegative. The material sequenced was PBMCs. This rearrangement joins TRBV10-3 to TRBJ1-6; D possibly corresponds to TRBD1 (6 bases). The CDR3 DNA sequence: TGTGCCATCAGTGAGTCGACAGGACCCCTCCACTTT. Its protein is CAISESTGPLHF.